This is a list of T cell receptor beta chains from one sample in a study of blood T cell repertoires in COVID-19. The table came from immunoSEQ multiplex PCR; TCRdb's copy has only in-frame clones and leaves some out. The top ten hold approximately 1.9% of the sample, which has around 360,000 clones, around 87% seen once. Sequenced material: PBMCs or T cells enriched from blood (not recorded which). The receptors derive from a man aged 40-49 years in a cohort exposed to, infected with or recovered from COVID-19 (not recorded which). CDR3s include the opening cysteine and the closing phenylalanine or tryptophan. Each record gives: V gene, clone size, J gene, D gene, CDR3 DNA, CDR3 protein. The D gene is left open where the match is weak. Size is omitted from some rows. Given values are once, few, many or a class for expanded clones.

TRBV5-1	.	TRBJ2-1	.	TGCGCCAGCAGCTTGGGGTCAGGATACAATGAGCAGTTCTTC	CASSLGSGYNEQFF
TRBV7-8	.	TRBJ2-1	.	TGTGCCAGCAGCGGGAGATCCTCCGGTAGCTCCTACAATGAGCAGTTCTTC	CASSGRSSGSSYNEQFF
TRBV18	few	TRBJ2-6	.	TGTGCCAGCTCACCCCGACAGGACTCTGGGGCCAACGTCCTGACTTTC	CASSPRQDSGANVLTF
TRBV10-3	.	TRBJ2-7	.	TGTGCCATCAGCGAAAGACTATTATCCTACGAGCAGTACTTC	CAISERLLSYEQYF
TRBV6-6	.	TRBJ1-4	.	TGTGCCAGCAGTCGAAATCGATACAGGGAAAGAAATGAAAAACTGTTTTTT	CASSRNRYRERNEKLFF
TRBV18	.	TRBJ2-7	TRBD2	TGTGCCAGCTCACCATCCTCTAGCGGGAAATACGAGCAGTACTTC	CASSPSSSGKYEQYF
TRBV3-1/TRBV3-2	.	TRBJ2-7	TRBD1	TGTGCCAGCAGACGGACAGGGGCCTTTAGTGAGCAGTACTTC	CASRRTGAFSEQYF
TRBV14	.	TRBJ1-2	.	TGTGCCAGCAGCCAAGTATACAGCAGAATCCCTAACTATGGCTACACCTTC	CASSQVYSRIPNYGYTF
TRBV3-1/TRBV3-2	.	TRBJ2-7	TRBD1	TGTGCCAGTGGGACAGGGGTTGCGTACGAGCAGTACTTC	CASGTGVAYEQYF
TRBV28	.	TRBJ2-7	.	TGTGCCAGCAGTTTACGACCAGGTTCCTACGAGCAGTACTTC	CASSLRPGSYEQYF
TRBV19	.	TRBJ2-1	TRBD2	TGTGCCAGTCAAAGGATAGCGGGAGATTCCAATGAGCAGTTCTTC	CASQRIAGDSNEQFF
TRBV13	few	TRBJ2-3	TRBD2	TGTGCCAGCAGTTATACCGGGACTAGCGGATTGGTGATGGATACGCAGTATTTT	CASSYTGTSGLVMDTQYF
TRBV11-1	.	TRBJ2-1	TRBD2	TGTGCCAGCAGCTTAGGACTAGCTTTCTCCTACAATGAGCAGTTCTTC	CASSLGLAFSYNEQFF